This T cell receptor (beta chain) comes out of a study of cytomegalovirus exposure and HLA in healthy donors. This clone was seen a single time. No antigen is known for it. CDR3 size: 13 residues. V trimming: 4 bases; J trimming: 12 bases; junction bases outside the gene matches: 7. Germline CDR1 reads SGHTA; CDR2 reads FQGTGA. It was with 60 Vbeta and 13 Jbeta primers that the PCR ran. The assay was immunoSEQ multiplex PCR, and TCRdb's table has in-frame clones only and misses some. Of 87,000 or so clones listed, roughly 71% are singletons. Study-wide findings and caveats: Later analysis reportedly placed an Asian-associated ancestry cluster below the roughly 700-donor mean in N-insertions. The study labeled 150 to 200 TCR beta chains cytomegalovirus-associated.

The sample taken for sequencing was PBMCs. This chain joins TRBV7-3 and TRBJ2-1; TRBD1 aligns across 9 bases. This TCR was sampled from a woman in her 40s in good health and CMV-seronegative. This CDR3 reads CASSSGQGNTQFF. CDR3 DNA: TGTGCCAGCAGCTCCGGACAGGGGAACACGCAGTTCTTC.